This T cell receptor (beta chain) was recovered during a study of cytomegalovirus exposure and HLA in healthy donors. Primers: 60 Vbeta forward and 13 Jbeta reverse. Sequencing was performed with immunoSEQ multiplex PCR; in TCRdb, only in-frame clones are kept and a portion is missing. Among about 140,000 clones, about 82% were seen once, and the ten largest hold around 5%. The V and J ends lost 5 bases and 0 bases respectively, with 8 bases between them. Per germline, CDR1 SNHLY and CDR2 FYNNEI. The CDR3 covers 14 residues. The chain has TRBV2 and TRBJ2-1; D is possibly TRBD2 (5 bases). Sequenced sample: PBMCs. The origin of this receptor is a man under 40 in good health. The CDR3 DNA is TGTGCCAGCAGTTACAGCGGCTCCTACAATGAGCAGTTCTTC. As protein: CASSYSGSYNEQFF.